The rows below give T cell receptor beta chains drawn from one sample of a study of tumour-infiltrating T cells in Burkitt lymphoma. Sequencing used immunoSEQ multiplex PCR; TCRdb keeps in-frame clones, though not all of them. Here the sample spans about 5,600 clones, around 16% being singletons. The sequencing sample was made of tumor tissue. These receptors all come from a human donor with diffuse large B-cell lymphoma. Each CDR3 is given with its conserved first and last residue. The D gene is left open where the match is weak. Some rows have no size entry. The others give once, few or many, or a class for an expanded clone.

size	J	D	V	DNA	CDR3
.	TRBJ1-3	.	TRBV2	TGTGCCAGCAGTGAATGGGAGAGCTCTGGAAACACCATATATTTT	CASSEWESSGNTIYF
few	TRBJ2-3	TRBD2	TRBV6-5	TGTGCCAGCAGTTCGCCTAGCGGGACCACAGATACGCAGTATTTT	CASSSPSGTTDTQYF
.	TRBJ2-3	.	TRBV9	TGTGCCAGCAGCGTGGTAGGGGCCACAGATACGCAGTATTTT	CASSVVGATDTQYF
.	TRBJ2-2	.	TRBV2	TGTGCCAGCACAACCGGCACCGGGGAGCTGTTTTTT	CASTTGTGELFF
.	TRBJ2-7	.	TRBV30	TGTGCCTGGAAGGAGGACCTTTATTACGAGCAGTACTTC	CAWKEDLYYEQYF
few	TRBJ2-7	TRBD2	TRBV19	TGTGCCAGTAGTAGGGGACTAGCGGGAGGCGAGCAGTACTTC	CASSRGLAGGEQYF
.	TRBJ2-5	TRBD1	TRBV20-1	TGCAGCGGGACAGTTCAAGAGACCCAGTACTTC	CSGTVQETQYF
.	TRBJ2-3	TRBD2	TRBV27	TGTGCCAGCAGTTTTGTTCGGGAGCTAGCGGGAGATACAGATACGCAGTATTTT	CASSFVRELAGDTDTQYF
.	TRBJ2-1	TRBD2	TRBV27	TGTGCCAGCAGTACTCCGGGACTAGGGAACAATGAGCAGTTCTTC	CASSTPGLGNNEQFF
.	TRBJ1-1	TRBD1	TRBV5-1	TGCGCCAGCAGCCCCTGGACAGGCCCGAACACTGAAGCTTTCTTT	CASSPWTGPNTEAFF
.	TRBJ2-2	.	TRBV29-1	TGCAGCGTGGCGGACCCCACGGCGAACACCGGGGAGCTGTTTTTT	CSVADPTANTGELFF
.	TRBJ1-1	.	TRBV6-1	TGTGCCAGCAGTGATTCGGCCAGCCTGGGGATGAACACTGAAGCTTTCTTT	CASSDSASLGMNTEAFF
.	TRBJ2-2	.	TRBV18	TGTGCCAGCTCACCACCTTACGACACCGGGGAGCTGTTTTTT	CASSPPYDTGELFF
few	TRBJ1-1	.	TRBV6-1	TGTGCCAGCAGGACGAGGACAGTGAACACTGAAGCTTTCTTT	CASRTRTVNTEAFF
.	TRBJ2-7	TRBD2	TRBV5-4	TGTGCCAGCAGCTCGATAGCGGGAGGGGACGAGCAGTACTTC	CASSSIAGGDEQYF
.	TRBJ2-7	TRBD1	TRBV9	TGTGCCAGCAGCCCCGACAGGGTCCCCTACGAGCAGTACTTC	CASSPDRVPYEQYF
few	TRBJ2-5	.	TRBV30	TGTGCCTGGAGTTGGGGGGACAGTTCAATCGCCAATCAGACCCAGTACTTC	CAWSWGDSSIANQTQYF
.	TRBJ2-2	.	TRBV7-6	TGTGCCAGCAGCTTAGAAATAGTTGGAGCGTGGACCGGGGAGCTGTTTTTT	CASSLEIVGAWTGELFF
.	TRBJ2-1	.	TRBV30	TGTGCCTGGAGTCGGGACTACAATGAGCAGTTCTTC	CAWSRDYNEQFF
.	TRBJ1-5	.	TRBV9	TGTGCCAGCAGCGCGGACGGAGGCGCCGGTCAGCCCCAGCATTTT	CASSADGGAGQPQHF
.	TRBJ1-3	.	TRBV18	TGTGCCAGCTCACCATCGAGACAAGGCTCCGGAAACACCATATATTTT	CASSPSRQGSGNTIYF
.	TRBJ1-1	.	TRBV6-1	TGTGCCAGCAGTCTCGAACAAATTAACACTGAAGCTTTCTTT	CASSLEQINTEAFF
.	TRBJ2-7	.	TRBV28	TGTGCCAGCAGTTTGGAGGGGGTTGCCTACGAGCAGTACTTC	CASSLEGVAYEQYF
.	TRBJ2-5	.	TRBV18	TGTGCCAGCTCACTTACAAAAGAGACCCAGTACTTC	CASSLTKETQYF
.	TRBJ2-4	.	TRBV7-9	TGTGCCAGCAGCTCTGGGGGCTTGGGCATTCAGTACTTC	CASSSGGLGIQYF
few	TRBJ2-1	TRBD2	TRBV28	TGTGCCAGCACAAGGCCTAGCGGGAGCTCCTACAATGAGCAGTTCTTC	CASTRPSGSSYNEQFF
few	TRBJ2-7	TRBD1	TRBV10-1	TGCGCCAGCAAGGCCAGGGGGAACTACGAGCAGTACTTC	CASKARGNYEQYF